What follows are 21 T cell receptor beta chains derived from one specimen sequenced in a study of blood T cell repertoires in COVID-19. TCRdb keeps only in-frame clones here, not all; method: immunoSEQ multiplex PCR. This repertoire shows roughly 40,000 clones, more than 70% found once; its top ten account for 2% to 2.5%. The sample taken for sequencing was peripheral blood. The source is a human donor in a cohort sampled during active COVID-19.

This CDR3 is CASSELNLALNQPQHF. CDR3 bases: TGTGCCAGCAGTGAACTAAACCTTGCCTTAAATCAGCCCCAGCATTTT. V usage is TRBV6-1 and J usage is TRBJ1-5; D ambiguous. Trimming took 2 bases from V and 4 from J, leaving 15 bases between them. Germline V gene lookup returns CDR1 MNHNS and CDR2 SASEGT. This CDR3 is 16 amino acids long.

The count of this clone is one. The V gene is TRBV30, the J gene TRBJ2-3, with TRBD1 matching over 8 bases. V trimming: 3 bases; J trimming: 3 bases; junction bases outside the gene matches: 11. The CDR3 has 16 amino acids. Germline values: CDR1 GTSNPN, CDR2 SVGIG (reference sequence). DNA for the CDR3: TGTGCCTGGAGCCCCGGGACAGGCAGGGGTACAGATACGCAGTATTTT. It is translated as CAWSPGTGRGTDTQYF.

The chain combines TRBV6-6 with TRBJ2-5, with D perhaps TRBD1 (5 bases). Per germline, CDR1 MNHNY and CDR2 SVGAGI (reference sequence). CDR3 length equals 13 residues. With 7 bases removed from V and 1 base from J, the gap between germline ends came to 10 bases. The CDR3 region is CASTPDSQETQYF. CDR3 DNA: TGTGCCAGCACCCCCGACAGCCAAGAGACCCAGTACTTC.

The J gene is TRBJ2-5, the V gene TRBV10-2, with 10 bases identical to TRBD2. J was trimmed by 2 bases and V by 10 bases; bases with no gene match: 7. CDR3 length: 14 residues. CDR1 and CDR2 (germline): WSHSY, SAAADI. CDR3 amino acids: CATSQRGGQETQYF. The CDR3 DNA is TGCGCCACCTCGCAGCGGGGGGGGCAAGAGACCCAGTACTTC.

This chain uses TRBV19 with TRBJ1-2; possible D gene TRBD1, 5 bases. Trimming left V 0 bases short and J 2 bases short, with 13 bases between. This CDR3 has 16 residues. The V gene's germline CDR1 is LNHDA and CDR2 SQIVND (reference sequence). The CDR3 DNA sequence: TGTGCCAGTAGTATAGATCCTGGGGCATTCAACTATGGCTACACCTTC. Its translation is CASSIDPGAFNYGYTF.

The chain couples TRBV18 to TRBJ1-1, with D uncertain. CDR1 is KGHSH, CDR2 LQKENI, per germline. V lost 3 bases and J lost 2, with 7 bases in between. The CDR3 consists of 13 residues. CDR3 DNA sequence: TGTGCCAGCTCACCCACAGCTAACACTGAAGCTTTCTTT. The encoded protein is CASSPTANTEAFF.

The V and J genes are TRBV19 and TRBJ1-5; D gene unclear. CDR1 is LNHDA and CDR2 is SQIVND in the germline V gene (reference sequence). V shed 5 bases and J shed 1 base, with 12 bases lying between them. This CDR3 is 15 amino acids long. The CDR3 spells CASSRTGPSNQPQHF. The CDR3 nucleotides are TGTGCCAGTAGTCGTACGGGTCCCAGCAATCAGCCCCAGCATTTT.

This sequence joins TRBV2 and TRBJ2-2, with D perhaps TRBD1 (5 bases). CDR3 length: 15 amino acids. CDR1 SNHLY and CDR2 FYNNEI come from the germline V gene. V lost 5 bases and J lost 4, with 14 bases in between. The CDR3 loop is CASSTRQLTTGELFF. CDR3 nucleotides: TGTGCCAGCAGTACCCGACAGTTGACCACCGGGGAGCTGTTTTTT.

This clone has only a few counts. The chain joins TRBV2 to TRBJ2-7; perhaps TRBD1 as D (6 bases). The V and J ends lost 0 bases and 0 bases respectively, with 12 bases between them. The length of the CDR3 is 16 residues. Germline CDR1 reads SNHLY; CDR2 reads FYNNEI. In nucleotides, the CDR3 is TGTGCCAGCAGTGAAGCCCTAAGACAGGTCTCCTACGAGCAGTACTTC. It codes for CASSEALRQVSYEQYF.

V and J are TRBV2 and TRBJ2-7; weak D call: TRBD2 (5 bases). The V end was cut by 7 bases, the J end by 1 base, with 14 bases between. The V gene's germline CDR1 is SNHLY and CDR2 FYNNEI. The CDR3 covers 14 residues. DNA of the CDR3: TGTGCCAGCAAGGGAGAAGGCTCATCCTACGAGCAGTACTTC. Residues: CASKGEGSSYEQYF.

This chain joins TRBV29-1 and TRBJ1-2; 7 nucleotides agree with TRBD1. The CDR3 is made up of 12 amino acids. V lost 2 bases, J lost 8 bases, and 5 bases stayed unmatched. CDR1 and CDR2 from the germline V gene are SQVTM and ANQGSEA. The CDR3 region is CSVERGTVGYTF. As DNA, the CDR3 is TGCAGCGTTGAACGCGGGACAGTGGGCTACACCTTC. Full variable domain (rest looked up from reference TRBV29-1 and TRBJ1-2): SAVISQKPSRDICQRGTSLTIQCQVDSQVTMMFWYRQQPGQSLTLIATANQGSEATYESGFVIDKFPISRPNLTFSTLTVSNMSPEDSSIYLCSVERGTVGYTFGSGTRLTVV.

The chain uses TRBV27 and TRBJ2-7; the D is unclear. Germline V lookup: CDR1 MNHEY, CDR2 SMNVEV (reference sequence). V was shortened by 2 bases and J by 1 base, with 12 bases between the two germline ends. The CDR3 covers 15 residues. CDR3 DNA sequence: TGTGCCAGCAGTTTACAGGCAGATCCATCCTACGAGCAGTACTTC. Amino acid sequence: CASSLQADPSYEQYF.

This chain connects TRBV10-3 to TRBJ2-5, with 8 bases matching TRBD2. After removal of 2 bases from V and 5 bases from J, the junction contained 7 bases not matched to a gene. In germline, CDR1 is ENHRY, CDR2 SYGVKD. The CDR3 contains 15 residues. In DNA form, the CDR3 reads TGTGCCATCAGTGAGCCCGGGGGGGCGTCGGAGACCCAGTACTTC. The encoded protein is CAISEPGGASETQYF.

The chain recombines TRBV25-1 with TRBJ1-1; D gene unclear. V was clipped by 4 bases and J by 8 bases, with 17 bases between them. Germline-derived CDR1 and CDR2 are MGHDK and SYGVNS. This CDR3 has 14 residues. The CDR3 is CASSGPAGSTEAFF. CDR3 DNA sequence: TGTGCCAGCAGTGGGCCGGCGGGGAGCACAGAAGCTTTCTTT.

The V and J genes are TRBV2 and TRBJ2-7; the match to TRBD1 covers 8 bases. The germline V gene has CDR1 SNHLY and CDR2 FYNNEI. V shed 4 bases and J 7 bases; nucleotides not matched to a gene: 9. The CDR3 length is 14 residues. DNA for the CDR3: TGTGCCAGCAGTGCCGGGACAGGCCACGAGGAGCAGTACTTC. Its translation is CASSAGTGHEEQYF.

The rearrangement uses TRBV25-1 and TRBJ2-6; 8 bases align to TRBD1. The CDR3 is 17 amino acids. Looked up from germline, CDR1 is MGHDK and CDR2 is SYGVNS. J lost 3 bases, V lost 5 bases, and 9 bases had no gene match. The CDR3 DNA reads as TGTGCCAGCAGTATTACCTCAGGGGGCCGTGGGGCCAACGTCCTGACTTTC. It yields the protein CASSITSGGRGANVLTF.

The chain employs TRBV5-1 and TRBJ1-1; 9 nucleotides line up with TRBD1. J lost 1 base, V lost 7 bases, and 5 bases had no gene match. Germline V lookup: CDR1 SGHRS, CDR2 YFSETQ. The CDR3 loop spans 14 amino acids. CDR3 region: CASSWGQGNTEAFF. The CDR3 DNA follows: TGCGCCAGCTCGTGGGGACAGGGGAACACTGAAGCTTTCTTT.

The V call is TRBV11-1, the J call TRBJ1-6; 8 nucleotides match TRBD1. With 1 base clipped from V and 11 bases from J, the junction kept 10 bases outside the gene matches. This CDR3 spans 16 amino acids. The germline CDR1 and CDR2 sequences are SGHAT and FQDESV (reference sequence). This chain's CDR3 is CASSLGAGTGLAPLHF. The CDR3 DNA is TGTGCCAGCAGCTTAGGCGCCGGGACAGGCCTTGCACCCCTCCACTTT.

The rearrangement joins TRBV7-2 to TRBJ2-1; a weak D match, TRBD2 (6 bases). The germline V gene has CDR1 SGHTA and CDR2 FQGNSA. The CDR3 is made up of 14 amino acids. The ends were cut back, 6 bases at V and 1 base at J, with 10 bases in the middle. DNA of the CDR3: TGTGCCAGCAGTGCGGGACTGTCCTACAATGAGCAGTTCTTC. It translates to CASSAGLSYNEQFF.

This clone appeared a few times. The chain uses TRBV6-5 and TRBJ1-2; 7 bases are shared with TRBD1. CDR1 is MNHEY, CDR2 SVGAGI, per germline. J gave up 2 bases and V 2 bases, and 5 bases lay outside the gene matches. The CDR3 extends over 15 amino acids. The CDR3 coding sequence is TGTGCCAGCAGTTACGACAGGGAGAGGAACTATGGCTACACCTTC. It codes for CASSYDRERNYGYTF.

The chain joins TRBV7-6 to TRBJ1-3; 9 positions agree with TRBD1. Germline V lookup: CDR1 SGHVS, CDR2 FNYEAQ. The CDR3 is 16 amino acids. J was trimmed by 6 bases and V by 3 bases; bases with no gene match: 9. CDR3 loop: CASSLGTGFVENTIYF. CDR3 DNA: TGTGCCAGCAGCTTGGGGACAGGGTTCGTGGAAAACACCATATATTTT.